Listed below are T cell receptor beta chains from one sample, sequenced in a study of glioma-infiltrating T cells after dendritic cell vaccination. Sequencing was performed with immunoSEQ multiplex PCR; in TCRdb, only in-frame clones are kept and a portion is missing. The top ten clones hold 15% to 18% of a sample with about 92,000 clones, 85% to 90% of them seen once. Sequenced material: blood, taken before dendritic cell vaccination. These receptors all come from a human donor with glioblastoma. Both conserved end residues are part of each CDR3. The order of the fields is clone size, V gene, D gene, J gene, CDR3 DNA, CDR3 protein. The D gene is left open where the match is weak. For some rows the clone size is stated as once, few or many, or as a class when expanded; others skip it.

-	TRBV6-1	-	TRBJ1-1	TGTGCCAGCAGTGAACACAGCCTTAACACTGAAGCTTTCTTT	CASSEHSLNTEAFF
-	TRBV29-1	-	TRBJ1-1	TGCAGCGTTGGTGGGCGGGGTACTGAAGCTTTCTTT	CSVGGRGTEAFF
-	TRBV4-1	-	TRBJ2-5	TGCGCCAGCAGCCAAGGCACAGCAGAGACCCAGTACTTC	CASSQGTAETQYF
few	TRBV15	-	TRBJ1-2	TGTGCCACCAGCAGCAATAACTATGGCTACACCTTC	CATSSNNYGYTF
-	TRBV27	TRBD2	TRBJ2-3	TGTGCCAGCAGTTTCTTAGGGACTAGGGGTAACACAGATACGCAGTATTTT	CASSFLGTRGNTDTQYF
-	TRBV4-1	-	TRBJ1-5	TGCGCCAGCAGCCCAGGGGAGTTCGCGAATCAGCCCCAGCATTTT	CASSPGEFANQPQHF
-	TRBV19	TRBD1	TRBJ2-1	TGTGCCAGTAGTGACAGGGGGGCTGAGCAGTTCTTC	CASSDRGAEQFF
-	TRBV6-6	TRBD1	TRBJ1-6	TGTGCCAGCAGTGACAGGGGTGGTTCACCCCTCCACTTT	CASSDRGGSPLHF
once	TRBV13	-	TRBJ1-2	TGTGCCAGCAGCTTAGAGTTGGGAGGAATCGGCTACACCTTC	CASSLELGGIGYTF
-	TRBV6-6	-	TRBJ2-7	TGTGCCAGCAGTTACAAATCCGGGACTCGACCCTACGAGCAGTACTTC	CASSYKSGTRPYEQYF
-	TRBV19	-	TRBJ1-1	TGTGCCAGTAGTATCGGCACAGCTCGCCCTTTGAACACTGAAGCTTTCTTT	CASSIGTARPLNTEAFF
-	TRBV11-2	-	TRBJ1-1	TGTGCCAGCAGCTTAAGGGGTAACACTGAAGCTTTCTTT	CASSLRGNTEAFF
once	TRBV7-6	-	TRBJ1-1	TGTGCCAGCAGCTTAGTGCAGGGAAACACTGAAGCTTTCTTT	CASSLVQGNTEAFF
-	TRBV9	TRBD2	TRBJ2-3	TGTGCCAGCAGCGAGGGGATCGTAGTAGCGGGATTACTGGCAGATACGCAGTATTTT	CASSEGIVVAGLLADTQYF
-	TRBV6-6	TRBD1	TRBJ2-6	TGTGCCACCAAGAGCGGGTCGGGACAGGACGTCCTGACTTTC	CATKSGSGQDVLTF
few	TRBV18	TRBD1	TRBJ1-6	TGTGCCAGCTCACCGATGGACAGGGACTCACCCCTCCACTTT	CASSPMDRDSPLHF
-	TRBV2	-	TRBJ2-7	TGTGCCAGCAGCCTTCCTGGCCCCTACGAGCAGTACTTC	CASSLPGPYEQYF
-	TRBV7-7	TRBD1	TRBJ1-5	TGTGCCAGCAGAACCCCGGGACAGGGGGCAAGGGGCAATCAGCCCCAGCATTTT	CASRTPGQGARGNQPQHF
-	TRBV7-8	-	TRBJ2-7	TGTGCCAGCAGCTTGACGCTACAGGTTTACGAGCAGTACTTC	CASSLTLQVYEQYF
-	TRBV4-1	TRBD2	TRBJ2-5	TGCGCCAGCAGCCAAGGCCGCGGGGGGGCCGGAGAGACCCAGTACTTC	CASSQGRGGAGETQYF
-	TRBV7-2	-	TRBJ1-6	TGTGCCAGCAGCTCCTACCGGGACACTTTTCCCCTCCACTTT	CASSSYRDTFPLHF
-	TRBV15	TRBD1	TRBJ1-2	TGTGCCACCAGCAGAGAGACAGGGGGAAATGGCTACACCTTC	CATSRETGGNGYTF
-	TRBV6-1	-	TRBJ2-1	TGTGCCAGCATGCCGGGACAACCCTACAATGAGCAGTTCTTC	CASMPGQPYNEQFF
-	TRBV15	-	TRBJ1-2	TGTGCCACCAGCGGCGGGGCGGAGGATTATGGCTACACCTTC	CATSGGAEDYGYTF
-	TRBV5-1	TRBD1	TRBJ2-7	TGCGCCAGCAGCACGGGACAGGCTGCCTACGAGCAGTACTTC	CASSTGQAAYEQYF
-	TRBV6-5	-	TRBJ2-1	TGTGCCAGTGGGCTGGACAGATTCAATGAGCAGTTCTTC	CASGLDRFNEQFF
-	TRBV4-1	TRBD1	TRBJ2-7	TGCGCCAGCAGTCCACGGCACAGGGGGCAGTACGAGCAGTACTTC	CASSPRHRGQYEQYF
-	TRBV5-4	TRBD2	TRBJ2-1	TGTGCCAGCAGAGCGACTAGCCCCTACAATGAGCAGTTCTTC	CASRATSPYNEQFF
-	TRBV6-5	TRBD1	TRBJ2-3	TGTGCCAGCAGTTACGGGGCAGGGGGCCGGACAGATACGCAGTATTTT	CASSYGAGGRTDTQYF
-	TRBV19	TRBD2	TRBJ2-1	TGTGCCAGTAGTCATCTAAGCGGGAGTCGGGATGAGCAGTTCTTC	CASSHLSGSRDEQFF
-	TRBV7-9	TRBD2	TRBJ2-7	TGTGCCAGCAGCAGCTTAGCGGGGGTTTACGAGCAGTACTTC	CASSSLAGVYEQYF
once	TRBV7-2	TRBD1	TRBJ1-5	TGTGCCAGCAGCTCGGGACAGGGTTCTCAGCCCCAGCATTTT	CASSSGQGSQPQHF
-	TRBV19	TRBD1	TRBJ1-1	TGTGCCAGTAGTATCTTCGGGACAGGGACGGAAGCTTTCTTT	CASSIFGTGTEAFF
-	TRBV5-1	-	TRBJ2-7	TGCGCCAGCAGCTCGCAGACAGCCTCCTACGAGCAGTACTTC	CASSSQTASYEQYF
-	TRBV4-1	-	TRBJ2-7	TGCGCCAGCAGCTCGACAGGCAGCTCCTACGAGCAGTACTTC	CASSSTGSSYEQYF
-	TRBV4-1	-	TRBJ1-5	TGCGCCAGCAGCCAAGGGGAGATCAATCAGCCCCAGCATTTT	CASSQGEINQPQHF
-	TRBV6-5	-	TRBJ1-1	TGTGCCAGCACCAACGGGGGTCACACTGAAGCTTTCTTT	CASTNGGHTEAFF
-	TRBV7-6	TRBD1	TRBJ2-5	TGTGCCAGCAGCTTAGGACGGACAGGGCGAGAGACCCAGTACTTC	CASSLGRTGRETQYF
once	TRBV7-9	TRBD1	TRBJ2-1	TGTGCCAGCAGCACAGGACAGGGGGCGTACAATGAGCAGTTCTTC	CASSTGQGAYNEQFF
-	TRBV6-1	TRBD1	TRBJ2-5	TGTGCCAGCAGTGATTGGGGACAGGGGGTTGGGGAGACCCAGTACTTC	CASSDWGQGVGETQYF
-	TRBV25-1	TRBD1	TRBJ2-3	TGTGCCAGCAAGGGACAGGGATTCACAGATACGCAGTATTTT	CASKGQGFTDTQYF
few	TRBV9	-	TRBJ2-7	TGTGCCAGCAGCGCCTCGGGGGAAAGGTATGACGAGCAGTACTTC	CASSASGERYDEQYF
-	TRBV15	-	TRBJ2-5	TGTGCCACCAGCAGAGATCCGGGACTCTCGTACCAAGAGACCCAGTACTTC	CATSRDPGLSYQETQYF
-	TRBV28	-	TRBJ1-5	TGTGCCTCTCGCCCGGACAGCCGCAATCAGCCCCAGCATTTT	CASRPDSRNQPQHF
-	TRBV5-1	-	TRBJ1-1	TGCGCCAGCAGCTTGGGTCAGATAAACACTGAAGCTTTCTTT	CASSLGQINTEAFF